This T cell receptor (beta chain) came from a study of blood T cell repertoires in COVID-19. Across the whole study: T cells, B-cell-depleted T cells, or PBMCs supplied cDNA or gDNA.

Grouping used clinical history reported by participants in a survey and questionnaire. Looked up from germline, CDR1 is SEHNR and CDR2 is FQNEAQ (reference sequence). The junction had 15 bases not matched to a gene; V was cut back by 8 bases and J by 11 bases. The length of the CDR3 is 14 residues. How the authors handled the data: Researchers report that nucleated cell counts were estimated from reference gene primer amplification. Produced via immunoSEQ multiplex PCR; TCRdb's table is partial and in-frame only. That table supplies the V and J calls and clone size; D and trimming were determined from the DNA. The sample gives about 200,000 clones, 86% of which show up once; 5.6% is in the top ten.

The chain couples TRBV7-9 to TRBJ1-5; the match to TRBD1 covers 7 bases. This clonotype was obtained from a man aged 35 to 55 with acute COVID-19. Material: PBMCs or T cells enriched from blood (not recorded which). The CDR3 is CASVGEGGEGTQHF. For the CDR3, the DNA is TGTGCCAGCGTAGGGGAAGGGGGCGAAGGAACCCAGCATTTT.